One and the same sample provided the 15 T cell receptor beta chains below, sequenced in a study of CD4 T cells in relation to SARS-CoV-2 and coronaviruses. Unexposed donor CD4+ T cells date from about 2011-2018, before the COVID-19 pandemic. Isolation of CD4+ T cells took place after less than twelve days in culture. No antigen has been assigned to these receptors. Generated by immunoSEQ multiplex PCR, the TCRdb table keeps only in-frame clones and is missing some. The sample carries about 21,000 clones, 76% recorded once. Material: CD4+ T cells from PBMCs, cultured in vitro. Receptors originate from a human donor in good health.

This chain connects TRBV18 to TRBJ1-5; D not resolved. V lost 2 bases to trimming and J lost 5 bases, with 7 bases between them. The germline V gene encodes CDR1 KGHSH and CDR2 LQKENI. This CDR3 has 13 amino acids. The CDR3 nucleotides are TGTGCCAGCTCACCAGGTCGGGATCAGCCCCAGCATTTT. It encodes CASSPGRDQPQHF.

The chain joins TRBV24-1 to TRBJ2-5; no clear D. CDR3 size: 15 residues. The germline gives CDR1 KGHDR, CDR2 SFDVKD. V was cut by 3 bases and J by 2 bases, with 12 bases left in between. The DNA of the CDR3 is TGTGCCACCAGTGATCCCACCGGAGAGCAAGAGACCCAGTACTTC. Translating gives CATSDPTGEQETQYF.

This chain joins TRBV27 and TRBJ2-7; 7 nucleotides agree with TRBD2. The CDR3 loop spans 14 amino acids. V lost 2 bases to trimming and J lost 4 bases; unmatched junction nucleotides: 5. Germline V gene lookup returns CDR1 MNHEY and CDR2 SMNVEV (reference sequence). CDR3 DNA sequence: TGTGCCAGCAGTTTAAAGCGGGATCAATACGAGCAGTACTTC. Its protein is CASSLKRDQYEQYF.

V and J are TRBV4-1 and TRBJ2-7, with unresolved D. Per the germline V gene, CDR1 is MGHRA and CDR2 is YSYEKL. V was trimmed by 3 bases and J by 2 bases, leaving 11 bases between them. This CDR3 is 14 amino acids long. The chain's CDR3 is CASSQPGRTYEQYF. CDR3 bases: TGCGCCAGCAGCCAGCCCGGCCGGACCTACGAGCAGTACTTC.

The chain links TRBV18 to TRBJ2-3; weak D call: TRBD2 (6 bases). V dropped 8 bases and J dropped 0 bases, with 18 bases sitting between them. Germline V gene data show CDR1 as KGHSH and CDR2 as LQKENI. The CDR3 is 16 amino acids. The CDR3 sequence: CASAYSGGSSTDTQYF. CDR3 DNA sequence: TGTGCCAGCGCCTACTCTGGGGGGTCTAGCACAGATACGCAGTATTTT.

The chain has TRBV5-4 and TRBJ1-5, with D perhaps matching TRBD1 (5 bases). Germline CDR1 SGHNT, CDR2 YYREEE (reference sequence). Trimming removed 1 base at V and 3 bases at J, with 8 bases between. This CDR3 comprises 14 residues. The CDR3 sequence: CASSLQGINQPQHF. CDR3 bases: TGTGCCAGCAGCTTGCAGGGTATCAATCAGCCCCAGCATTTT.

This clone came up a few times. The chain links TRBV7-2 to TRBJ2-1; 12 bases line up with TRBD1. The V and J ends lost 3 bases and 8 bases, in that order; junction bases with no gene match: 5. Germline values: CDR1 SGHTA, CDR2 FQGNSA. The CDR3 covers 15 residues. For the CDR3, the DNA is TGTGCCAGCAGCTTGGGACAGGGGGCGGTAGATGAGCAGTTCTTC. This encodes CASSLGQGAVDEQFF.

A few counts support this clone. V and J are TRBV7-9 and TRBJ2-2, with D unclear. CDR3 length: 12 residues. Germline V gene sequence: CDR1 SEHNR, CDR2 FQNEAQ (reference sequence). V was cut by 1 base and J by 10 bases, with 7 bases left in between. The CDR3 protein is CASSLGTSELFF. The CDR3 bases are TGTGCCAGCAGCTTAGGAACATCGGAGCTGTTTTTT.

The chain joins TRBV5-1 to TRBJ1-3; D unclear. The CDR3 loop spans 15 amino acids. Germline loops: CDR1 SGHRS, CDR2 YFSETQ. Trimming cost V 1 base and J 0 bases, with 8 bases left between them. This chain's CDR3 is CASSLRTASGNTIYF. CDR3 sequence (DNA): TGCGCCAGCAGCTTGAGGACGGCCTCTGGAAACACCATATATTTT.

The rearrangement links TRBV9 to TRBJ2-3; no reliable D call. Germline V CDR1 and CDR2: SGDLS, YYNGEE. The V and J ends lost 5 bases and 0 bases respectively, with 4 bases between them. The CDR3 sequence is 12 residues long. CDR3 loop: CASSSSTDTQYF. The DNA for the CDR3 is TGTGCCAGCAGTTCTAGCACAGATACGCAGTATTTT.

The chain combines TRBV6-1 with TRBJ1-1; D possibly corresponds to TRBD1 (6 bases). CDR1 and CDR2 (germline): MNHNS, SASEGT. The germline V and J ends were trimmed by 4 bases and 4 bases, with 22 bases remaining between them. There are 17 residues in the CDR3. In DNA form, the CDR3 reads TGTGCCAGCAGTGTGGGGGCCAGCGATGTCGGTGTCACTGAAGCTTTCTTT. Protein: CASSVGASDVGVTEAFF.

The J gene is TRBJ2-5, the V gene TRBV5-4; TRBD2 matches at 10 bases. Germline V gene sequence: CDR1 SGHNT, CDR2 YYREEE (reference sequence). This CDR3 comprises 16 residues. V gave up 2 bases and J gave up 2 bases; unmatched junction bases: 6. The CDR3 spells CASSLAKLAGQETQYF. In nucleotides, the CDR3 is TGTGCCAGCAGCTTAGCCAAACTAGCGGGACAAGAGACCCAGTACTTC. The full variable domain, with the rest looked up from reference TRBV5-4 and TRBJ2-5, is ETGVTQSPTHLIKTRGQQVTLRCSSQSGHNTVSWYQQALGQGPQFIFQYYREEENGRGNFPPRFSGLQFPNYSSELNVNALELDDSALYLCASSLAKLAGQETQYFGPGTRLLVL.

The chain carries TRBV10-3 and TRBJ2-1; 14 nucleotides match TRBD2. Trimming at V came to 6 bases and at J to 6 bases, leaving 4 bases not matched to a gene. Germline assignment: CDR1 ENHRY and CDR2 SYGVKD. The CDR3 has 15 amino acids. For the CDR3, the DNA is TGTGCCATCAGCCTTGGACTAGCGGGAGGCAATGAGCAGTTCTTC. It is translated as CAISLGLAGGNEQFF.

This sequence joins TRBV29-1 and TRBJ2-5; tentative D call: TRBD2 (6 bases). CDR1 is SQVTM and CDR2 is ANQGSEA in the germline V gene. The CDR3 has 13 amino acids. V lost 4 bases and J lost 0, with 9 bases in between. The CDR3 DNA reads as TGCAGCGTTGGCGGGGAGAACCAAGAGACCCAGTACTTC. Protein: CSVGGENQETQYF.

This chain connects TRBV11-2 to TRBJ2-7; no clear D gene. Trimming stripped 0 bases from V and 3 bases from J, with 9 bases between. CDR3 length equals 14 residues. The germline gives CDR1 SGHAT, CDR2 FQNNGV. CDR3 residues: CASSLDRRVYEQYF. In nucleotides, the CDR3 is TGTGCCAGCAGCTTAGACCGAAGAGTCTACGAGCAGTACTTC. Using reference TRBV11-2 and TRBJ2-7 for the parts outside the CDR3, the full variable domain is EAGVAQSPRYKIIEKRQSVAFWCNPISGHATLYWYQQILGQGPKLLIQFQNNGVVDDSQLPKDRFSAERLKGVDSTLKIQPAKLEDSAVYLCASSLDRRVYEQYFGPGTRLTVT.